The rows below give T cell receptor beta chains drawn from one sample of a study of T cell repertoires in cytomegalovirus infection. Which antigens these TCRs recognize remains unknown. In TCRdb, the reads were re-called with MiXCR into one record per CDR3 protein. The table includes some 920,000 distinct CDR3 sequences, around 32% detected once. The sample was cultured CD8+ T cells from PBMCs, taken from culture after CMV antigen stimulation. These receptors were collected from a human donor in good health (CMV status not recorded). Some clones in this sample may be carry-over from other donors' samples. Both conserved end residues are part of each CDR3. Each record gives: CDR3 DNA, CDR3 protein, V gene, clone size, J gene, D gene. A D gene is named only where the DNA matches it firmly. Expanded clones get a size class; other rows say once, few or many, or leave the size out.

TGCGCCAGCAGCCAAGAGGGTAACAACTATGGCTACACCTTC CASSQEGNNYGYTF TRBV4-1 NA TRBJ1-2 NA
TGTGCCAGCAGTTACGTGTCGGGGGGAACCAACACAGATACGCAGTATTTT CASSYVSGGTNTDTQYF TRBV6-2/TRBV6-3 few TRBJ2-3 TRBD2
TGTGCCACCAGCATCAGCACAGGGTCAAGCTACGAGCAGTACTTC CATSISTGSSYEQYF TRBV15 NA TRBJ2-7 NA
TGTGCCAACAGCTCCCCTTTTGAAAGAATCTATGAGCAGTTCTTC CANSSPFERIYEQFF TRBV7-6 NA TRBJ2-1 NA
TGTGCCAGCAGCGCTACGATCAGAGGGCCTAACTATGGCTACACCTTC CASSATIRGPNYGYTF TRBV2 NA TRBJ1-2 NA
TGTGCCAGCAGTTACTCGAGGGGTGACGAGCAGTACTTC CASSYSRGDEQYF TRBV6-5 once TRBJ2-7 NA
TGTGCCATCCCTTGGACGGGGGGGGGCACCGGGGAGCTGTTTTTT CAIPWTGGGTGELFF TRBV10-3 NA TRBJ2-2 TRBD2
TGTGCCAGCAGTCCAGGACAAGTCCTCGAGGGCAATCAGCCCCAGCATTTT CASSPGQVLEGNQPQHF TRBV6-5 NA TRBJ1-5 NA
TGCAGTGCTAGAGGGGACAGTTCCTACGAGCAGTACTTC CSARGDSSYEQYF TRBV20-1 few TRBJ2-7 TRBD1
TGTGCCAGCAGGGGGACAGTCTATGGCTACACCTTC CASRGTVYGYTF TRBV2 NA TRBJ1-2 TRBD1
TGTGCCAGCAGCATGGGGGGGATAACCGGGGAGCTGTTTTTT CASSMGGITGELFF TRBV7-2 NA TRBJ2-2 TRBD2
TGCGCCAGCAGCTGGTCCGAGACAGGGTTCGTCACTGAAGCTTTCTTT CASSWSETGFVTEAFF TRBV5-1 few TRBJ1-1 TRBD1
TGTGCCAGCAGCTACGGGACAGGGCTTAGTCAGCCCCAGCATTTT CASSYGTGLSQPQHF TRBV4-2 NA TRBJ1-5 TRBD1
TGTGCCAGCAGCTTATTTAGGGGGACCTGCACCGGGGAGCTGTTTTTT CASSLFRGTCTGELFF TRBV11-2 NA TRBJ2-2 NA
TGTGCCAGCAGTTTAGCGTTCAAAACCCACGAGCAGTACTTC CASSLAFKTHEQYF TRBV12-3/TRBV12-4 NA TRBJ2-7 NA
TGTGCCAGCAGTTACTCGGGCGGACTACTTAACTATGGCTACACCTTC CASSYSGGLLNYGYTF TRBV6-5 NA TRBJ1-2 NA
TGTGCCAGCAGTTTCGTGACGGGGGTCCGCACAGATACGCAGTATTTT CASSFVTGVRTDTQYF TRBV27 NA TRBJ2-3 NA
TGTGCCAGCAGTTTAGTTACTACAGGGGCTATGACTGGCTACACCTTC CASSLVTTGAMTGYTF TRBV12-3/TRBV12-4 few TRBJ1-2 TRBD1
TGCAGCGTTGAGGGACGGTGGGCCTACAATGAGCAGTTCTTC CSVEGRWAYNEQFF TRBV29-1 NA TRBJ2-1 NA
TGTGCCAGCGTGGAGGGGGGGGGCATAAACATTCAGTACTTC CASVEGGGINIQYF TRBV6-6 NA TRBJ2-4 NA
TGTGCCAGCAGCCCTGGACAGGTTAGCAATCAGCCCCAGCATTTT CASSPGQVSNQPQHF TRBV5-6 few TRBJ1-5 TRBD1
TGTGCCAGCAGCCAAGATTGGGGGGGCGGTTATGGCTACACCTTC CASSQDWGGGYGYTF TRBV14 NA TRBJ1-2 NA
TGTGCCAGCAGTTACTCCCTACTGTCCGGATACAGGGAGGACACCGGGGAGCTGTTTTTT CASSYSLLSGYREDTGELFF TRBV6-2/TRBV6-3 NA TRBJ2-2 NA
TGTGCCAGCACCGGCCGGACTAGGGGTTACAATGAGCAGTTCTTC CASTGRTRGYNEQFF TRBV7-9 many TRBJ2-1 TRBD2
TGTGCCAGCAGCTTTACAGGGTTGAACACCGGGGAGCTGTTTTTT CASSFTGLNTGELFF TRBV7-6 many TRBJ2-2 NA
TGTGCCATCAGTGAGTTTGAGGGACAGGGATACAATGAGCAGTTCTTC CAISEFEGQGYNEQFF TRBV10-3 many TRBJ2-1 TRBD1